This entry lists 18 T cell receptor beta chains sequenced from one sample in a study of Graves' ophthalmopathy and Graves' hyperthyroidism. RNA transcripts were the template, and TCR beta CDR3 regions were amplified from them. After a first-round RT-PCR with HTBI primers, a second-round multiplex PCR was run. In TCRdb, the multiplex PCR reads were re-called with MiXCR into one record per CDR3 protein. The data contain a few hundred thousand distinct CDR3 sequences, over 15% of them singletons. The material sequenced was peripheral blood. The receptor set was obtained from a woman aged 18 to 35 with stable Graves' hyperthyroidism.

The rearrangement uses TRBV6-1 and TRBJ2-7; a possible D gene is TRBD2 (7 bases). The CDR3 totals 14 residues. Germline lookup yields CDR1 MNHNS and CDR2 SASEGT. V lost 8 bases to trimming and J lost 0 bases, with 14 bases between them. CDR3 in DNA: TGTGCCAGCGGGGGGGGGCTCGACTCCTACGAGCAGTACTTC. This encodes CASGGGLDSYEQYF.

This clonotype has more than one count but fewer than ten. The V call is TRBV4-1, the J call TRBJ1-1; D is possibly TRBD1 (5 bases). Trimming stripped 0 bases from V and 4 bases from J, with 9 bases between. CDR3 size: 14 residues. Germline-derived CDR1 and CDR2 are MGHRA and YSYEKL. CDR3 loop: CASSQEGGVTEAFF. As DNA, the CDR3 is TGCGCCAGCAGCCAAGAGGGGGGGGTCACTGAAGCTTTCTTT.

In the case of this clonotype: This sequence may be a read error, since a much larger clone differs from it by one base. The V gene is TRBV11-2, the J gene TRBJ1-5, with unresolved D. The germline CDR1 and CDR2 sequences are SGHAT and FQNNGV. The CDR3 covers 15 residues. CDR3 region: CASSLVSGSDQPLHF. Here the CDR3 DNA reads TGTGCCAGCAGCTTAGTTTCCGGGTCCGATCAGCCCCTGCATTTT.

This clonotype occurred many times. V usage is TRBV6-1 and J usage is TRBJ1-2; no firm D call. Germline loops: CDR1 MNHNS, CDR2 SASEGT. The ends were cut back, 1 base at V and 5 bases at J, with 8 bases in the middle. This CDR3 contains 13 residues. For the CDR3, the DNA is TGTGCCAGCAGTGAAGATTTTGGTTATGGCTACACCTTC. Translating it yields CASSEDFGYGYTF.

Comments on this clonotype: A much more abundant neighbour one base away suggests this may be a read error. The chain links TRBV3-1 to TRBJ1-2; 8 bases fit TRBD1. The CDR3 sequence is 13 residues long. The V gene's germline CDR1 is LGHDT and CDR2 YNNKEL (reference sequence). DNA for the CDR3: TGTGCCAGCAGCCAACCATCTTCAGGGGGCTACTCCTTC. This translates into CASSQPSSGGYSF.

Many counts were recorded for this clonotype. The DNA of the CDR3 is TGTGCCAGCAGCTTAGGGCGGACAGGGCCGGTCGGTCGTGATGTGACCCAGTACTTC. Its translation is CASSLGRTGPVGRDVTQYF. The rearrangement joins TRBV7-2 to TRBJ2-5, with TRBD1 identical over 8 bases. The CDR3 consists of 19 residues. The V gene's germline CDR1 is SGHTA and CDR2 FQGNSA. V trimming: 1 base; J trimming: 7 bases; junction bases outside the gene matches: 20.

In DNA, the CDR3 is TGTGCCAGCAGCCTGTCTACGTCCGGGGAGCTGTTTTTT. It translates to CASSLSTSGELFF. The gene calls are TRBV7-2 and TRBJ2-2, with D hard to call. V was shortened by 5 bases and J by 6 bases, with 10 bases between the two germline ends. The germline V gene has CDR1 SGHTA and CDR2 FQGNSA. CDR3 length: 13 amino acids.

CDR3 residues: CSASGPTGRYGYTF. The CDR3 region has the DNA TGCAGTGCTAGCGGGCCGACAGGGAGATATGGCTACACCTTC. V and J are TRBV20-1 and TRBJ1-2; 7 nucleotides align to TRBD1. With V trimmed by 3 bases and J by 5 bases, 9 bases remained unmatched. The CDR3 runs to 14 residues. Germline V CDR1 and CDR2: DFQATT, SNEGSKA (reference sequence).

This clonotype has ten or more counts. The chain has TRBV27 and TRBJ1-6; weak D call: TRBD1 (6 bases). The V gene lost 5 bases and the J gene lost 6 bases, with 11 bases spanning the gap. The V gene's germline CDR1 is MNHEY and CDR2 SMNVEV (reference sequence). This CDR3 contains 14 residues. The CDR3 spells CASSLQGTNSPLHF. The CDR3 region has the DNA TGTGCCAGCAGTCTACAGGGTACTAATTCACCCCTCCACTTT.

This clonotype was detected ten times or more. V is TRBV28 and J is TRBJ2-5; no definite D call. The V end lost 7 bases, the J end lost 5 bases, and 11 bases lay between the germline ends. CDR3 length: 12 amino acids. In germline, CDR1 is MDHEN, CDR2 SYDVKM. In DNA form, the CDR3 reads TGTGCCAGCAACACCAGCCCGGAGACCCAGTACTTC. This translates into CASNTSPETQYF.

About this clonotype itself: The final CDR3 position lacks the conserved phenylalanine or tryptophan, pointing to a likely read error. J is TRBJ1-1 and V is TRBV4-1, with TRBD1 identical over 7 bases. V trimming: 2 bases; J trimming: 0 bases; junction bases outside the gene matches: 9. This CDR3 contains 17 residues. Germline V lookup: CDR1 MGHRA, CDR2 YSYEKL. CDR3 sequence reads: CASSQSSGGLMNTEAFL. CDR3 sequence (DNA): TGCGCCAGCAGCCAATCCTCAGGGGGACTCATGAACACTGAAGCTTTCCTT.

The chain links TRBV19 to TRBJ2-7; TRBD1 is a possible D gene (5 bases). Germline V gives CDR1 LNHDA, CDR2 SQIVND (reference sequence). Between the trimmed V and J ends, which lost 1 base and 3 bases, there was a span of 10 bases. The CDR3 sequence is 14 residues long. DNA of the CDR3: TGTGCCAGTAGTATAGCCGACAGCTTCTACGAGCAGTACTTC. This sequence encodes CASSIADSFYEQYF.

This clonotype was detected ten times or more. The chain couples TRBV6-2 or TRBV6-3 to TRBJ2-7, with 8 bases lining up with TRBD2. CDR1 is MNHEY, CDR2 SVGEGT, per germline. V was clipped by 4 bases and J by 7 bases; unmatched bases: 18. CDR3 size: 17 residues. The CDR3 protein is CASSFEVRLASYEEQYF. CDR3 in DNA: TGTGCCAGCAGTTTTGAAGTTAGACTAGCGTCTTACGAAGAGCAGTACTTC.

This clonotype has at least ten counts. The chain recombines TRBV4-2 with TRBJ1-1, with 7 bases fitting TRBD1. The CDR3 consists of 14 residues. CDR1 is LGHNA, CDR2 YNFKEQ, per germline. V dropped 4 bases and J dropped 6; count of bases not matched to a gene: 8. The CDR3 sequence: CASSPRQGWAEAFF. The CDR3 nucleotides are TGTGCCAGCAGCCCCCGACAGGGATGGGCTGAAGCTTTCTTT.

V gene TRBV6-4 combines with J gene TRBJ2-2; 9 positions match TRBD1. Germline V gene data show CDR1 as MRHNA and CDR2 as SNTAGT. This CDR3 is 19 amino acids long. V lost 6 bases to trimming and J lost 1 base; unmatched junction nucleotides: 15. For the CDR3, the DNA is TGTGCCAGCAGAACCCTGCCAGACAGGGGGGATCTGAACACCGGGGAGCTGTTTTTT. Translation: CASRTLPDRGDLNTGELFF.

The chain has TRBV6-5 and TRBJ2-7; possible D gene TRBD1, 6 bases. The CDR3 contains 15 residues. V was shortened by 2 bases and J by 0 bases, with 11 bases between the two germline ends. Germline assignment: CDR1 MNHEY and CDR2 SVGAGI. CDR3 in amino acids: CASSYGRGFSYEQYF. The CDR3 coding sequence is TGTGCCAGCAGTTACGGCAGGGGATTCTCCTACGAGCAGTACTTC.

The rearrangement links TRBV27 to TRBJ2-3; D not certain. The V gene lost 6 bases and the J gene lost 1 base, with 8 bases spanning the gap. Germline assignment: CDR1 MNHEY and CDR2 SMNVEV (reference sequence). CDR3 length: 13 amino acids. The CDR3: CASSQLGTDTQYF. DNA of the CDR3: TGTGCCAGCAGCCAACTTGGCACAGATACGCAGTATTTT.

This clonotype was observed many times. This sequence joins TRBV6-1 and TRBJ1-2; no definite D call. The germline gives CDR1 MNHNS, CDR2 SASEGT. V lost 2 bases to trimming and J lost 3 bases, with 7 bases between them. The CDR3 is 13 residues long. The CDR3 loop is CASSELGDYGYTF. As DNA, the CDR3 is TGTGCCAGCAGTGAATTGGGAGACTATGGCTACACCTTC.